The clone carrying this T cell receptor (beta chain) was found a few times. This sample stems from a study of OX40 agonist ivuxolimab in advanced cancers. Per germline, CDR1 SNHLY and CDR2 FYNNEI. CDR3 length: 14 residues. V was pared by 10 bases and J by 5 bases, with 11 bases of the junction left unmatched. Sequenced by immunoSEQ multiplex PCR; TCRdb stores in-frame clones only, minus some. The repertoire holds about 69,000 clones, with roughly nine tenths as singletons. The V call is TRBV2, the J call TRBJ2-3, with 8 bases fitting TRBD2. Sequenced material: CD4+ or CD8+ T cells sorted from blood, taken in a trial of the OX40 agonist ivuxolimab. The TCR was taken from an adult with an advanced solid tumor such as melanoma, head and neck, liver or kidney cancer. CDR3 region: CAISRGLAGDTQYF. The CDR3 DNA follows: TGTGCCATCAGCCGGGGTCTAGCGGGAGATACGCAGTATTTT. The whole variable domain, filled in from reference TRBV2 and TRBJ2-3, reads EPEVTQTPSHQVTQMGQEVILRCVPISNHLYFYWYRQILGQKVEFLVSFYNNEISEKSEIFDDQFSVERPDGSNFTLKIRSTKLEDSAMYFCAISRGLAGDTQYFGPGTRLTVL.